This note documents a single T cell receptor beta chain sequence. Its antigen is undetermined. V was pared by 5 bases and J by 5 bases, with 9 bases between. The CDR3 has 13 amino acids. In germline, CDR1 is SGHTA, CDR2 FQGNSA. This entry is derived from a study of shared clonotypes between healthy human individuals. Findings of the study overall: The sharing of 4.5% to 5% of naive CD4 clonotypes was seen across a handful of donors. Generation probability values for non-shared clonotypes were lower than those for clonotypes shared by all four donors. Sequencing depth was expected to influence donor clonotype sharing. Represented diversity, genetic and exposure-history alike, was limited by few donors.

Clones were sequenced by immunoSEQ multiplex PCR, and TCRdb holds only the in-frame ones, with some missing. The sample consists of roughly 2.5 million clones, just over 90% of them appearing once. This receptor was obtained from a man aged 18 to 29 in good health. The chain is built from TRBV7-2 and TRBJ1-4, with D uncertain. Sequenced material: naive CD4+ T cells sorted from blood. Subset given: CD45RA+ positively selected. The CDR3 loop is CASSAGVNEKLFF. CDR3 coding DNA: TGTGCCAGCAGCGCCGGGGTGAATGAAAAACTGTTTTTT.